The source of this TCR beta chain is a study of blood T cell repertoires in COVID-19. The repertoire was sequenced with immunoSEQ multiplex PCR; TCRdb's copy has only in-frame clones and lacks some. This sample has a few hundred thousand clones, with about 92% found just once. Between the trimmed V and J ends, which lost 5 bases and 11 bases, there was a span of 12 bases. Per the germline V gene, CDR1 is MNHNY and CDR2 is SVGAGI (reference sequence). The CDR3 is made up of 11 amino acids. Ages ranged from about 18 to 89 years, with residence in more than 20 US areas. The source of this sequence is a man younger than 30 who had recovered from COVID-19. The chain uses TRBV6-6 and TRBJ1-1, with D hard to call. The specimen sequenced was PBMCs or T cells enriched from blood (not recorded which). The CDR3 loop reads CASSPAVGAFF. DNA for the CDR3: TGTGCCAGCAGTCCCGCCGTGGGCGCTTTCTTT.